What follows are 6 T cell receptor beta chains derived from one specimen sequenced in a study of early T cells in non-severe SARS-CoV-2 infection. TCRdb analysed the 5' RACE reads with MiXCR anew, one entry per CDR3 protein. The top ten clones hold roughly 12% of a sample with 35,000 to 45,000 distinct CDR3 sequences, approximately 7.9% of them seen once. The input for sequencing was whole blood, taken at baseline. The receptors originated from an adult who was a healthcare worker with PCR-confirmed SARS-CoV-2 infection or an uninfected control (not recorded which).

The chain employs TRBV7-3 and TRBJ1-5; D is ambiguous. Per germline, CDR1 SGHTA and CDR2 FQGTGA. V dropped 8 bases and J dropped 3 bases, with 20 bases sitting between them. This CDR3 comprises 16 residues. CDR3 region: CASRPGHGMSNQPQHF. DNA for the CDR3: TGTGCCAGCCGTCCAGGCCACGGTATGTCCAATCAGCCCCAGCATTTT.

This clonotype has at least ten counts. The chain recombines TRBV20-1 with TRBJ1-2; no clear D gene. Per germline, CDR1 DFQATT and CDR2 SNEGSKA (reference sequence). The CDR3 has 11 amino acids. The CDR3 here is CTVKTNYGYTF. Written as DNA, the CDR3 is TGCACTGTGAAGACCAACTATGGCTACACCTTC.

This clonotype turned up a few times. The V call is TRBV5-1, the J call TRBJ2-1, with 7 bases matching TRBD2. This CDR3 region has 15 residues. Per the germline V gene, CDR1 is SGHRS and CDR2 is YFSETQ. The V and J ends lost 4 bases and 5 bases, in that order; junction bases with no gene match: 9. The CDR3: CASSPGGDSNNEQFF. The DNA of the CDR3 is TGCGCCAGCAGCCCGGGGGGAGACAGTAACAATGAGCAGTTCTTC.

This clonotype was seen at least ten times. The chain links TRBV5-5 to TRBJ2-1, with TRBD2 matching 9 bases. With V trimmed by 1 base and J by 0 bases, 14 bases remained unmatched. Germline values: CDR1 SGHKS, CDR2 YYEKEE (reference sequence). This CDR3 region has 20 residues. CDR3 coding DNA: TGTGCCAGCAGCTTGTTTTGGCTAGCGGGGCCCGAAAGCTCCTACAATGAGCAGTTCTTC. It yields the protein CASSLFWLAGPESSYNEQFF.

This clonotype came up many times. The V gene is TRBV11-3, the J gene TRBJ2-7; D may be TRBD1 or TRBD2 (5 bases each). This CDR3 has 14 residues. Germline CDR1 and CDR2: SGHNT and YENEEA. V lost 3 bases and J lost 2, with 11 bases in between. CDR3 residues: CASSFPGRAYEQYF. CDR3 in DNA: TGTGCCAGCAGCTTCCCGGGACGGGCCTACGAGCAGTACTTC.

Only a few counts were recorded for this clonotype. The chain joins TRBV7-2 to TRBJ2-7; the D is unclear. The V end lost 4 bases, the J end lost 2 bases, and 6 bases lay between the germline ends. Germline V gene sequence: CDR1 SGHTA, CDR2 FQGNSA. The CDR3 has 12 residues. CDR3 sequence: CASSSQTYEQYF. Here the CDR3 DNA reads TGTGCCAGCAGCTCTCAAACCTACGAGCAGTACTTC. Variable domain in full (rest from reference TRBV7-2 and TRBJ2-7): GAGVSQSPSNKVTEKGKDVELRCDPISGHTALYWYRQSLGQGLEFLIYFQGNSAPDKSGLPSDRFSAERTGGSVSTLTIQRTQQEDSAVYLCASSSQTYEQYFGPGTRLTVT.